The clone carrying this T cell receptor (beta chain) was observed a few times. Its antigen is unknown. This entry is derived from a study of regulatory T cells in long-lasting Graves disease. General study findings and limits: Persistent cases of Graves' showed reduced TCR diversity relative to newly diagnosed patients.

Documented time point: persistent/refractory GD, antithyroid drugs over 5 years with positive TRAb. RNA isolated from PBMCs was used to make the TCR library. This CDR3 region has 14 residues. The V end lost 6 bases, the J end lost 5 bases, and 16 bases lay between the germline ends. In germline, CDR1 is KGHDR, CDR2 SFDVKD. iRepertoire HTBI primers and Arm-PCR of CDR3 regions built TCR beta libraries. TCRdb ran MiXCR on the multiplex PCR reads and lists one entry per CDR3 protein. Of 300,000 to 350,000 distinct CDR3 sequences listed, 15% to 20% are singletons. The J gene is TRBJ2-7, the V gene TRBV24-1; no clear D. This TCR came from a female donor with Graves disease. This specimen was peripheral blood mononuclear cells (PBMCs), taken when the disease was refractory, from a patient treated with antithyroid drugs. CDR3 residues: CATSRTQTPNEQYF. CDR3 coding DNA: TGTGCCACCAGTCGGACGCAGACCCCCAACGAGCAGTACTTC.